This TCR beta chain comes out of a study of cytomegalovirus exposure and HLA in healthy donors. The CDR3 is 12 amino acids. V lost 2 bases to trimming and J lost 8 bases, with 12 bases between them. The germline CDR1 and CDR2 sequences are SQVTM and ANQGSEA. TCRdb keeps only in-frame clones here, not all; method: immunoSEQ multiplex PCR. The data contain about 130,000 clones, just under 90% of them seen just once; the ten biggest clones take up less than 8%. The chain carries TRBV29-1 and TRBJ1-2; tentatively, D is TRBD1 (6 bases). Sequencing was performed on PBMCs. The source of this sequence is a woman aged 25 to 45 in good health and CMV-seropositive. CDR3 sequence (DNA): TGCAGCGTTGAAAGGTCCAGGGGAGGCTACACCTTC. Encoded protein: CSVERSRGGYTF. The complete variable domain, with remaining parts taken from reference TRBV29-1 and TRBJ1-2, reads SAVISQKPSRDICQRGTSLTIQCQVDSQVTMMFWYRQQPGQSLTLIATANQGSEATYESGFVIDKFPISRPNLTFSTLTVSNMSPEDSSIYLCSVERSRGGYTFGSGTRLTVV.